This is a list of T cell receptor beta chains from one sample in a study of blood T cell repertoires in COVID-19. Measured with immunoSEQ multiplex PCR; TCRdb has only the in-frame clones, and not every one. The repertoire holds approximately 200,000 clones, with 88% as singletons. The sequenced sample consisted of peripheral blood. These receptors were collected from a man between 65 and 85 years old with active or convalescent COVID-19. CDR3s include the opening cysteine and the closing phenylalanine or tryptophan. D genes are given only for firm matches. Rows may omit the clone size; those that give it use once, few, many or a size class.

v_call	j_call	d_call	clone_size	cdr3_aa	cdr3_nt
TRBV12-3/TRBV12-4	TRBJ1-2	NA	NA	CASRTGMGGYTF	TGTGCCAGCAGAACGGGAATGGGGGGCTACACCTTC
TRBV19	TRBJ2-3	TRBD2	NA	CASTRGGRADTQYF	TGTGCCAGTACCCGGGGGGGCCGGGCAGATACGCAGTATTTT
TRBV5-4	TRBJ1-2	TRBD1	NA	CASSLGSAGGYGYTF	TGTGCCAGCAGCTTGGGATCGGCAGGGGGCTATGGCTACACCTTC
TRBV7-8	TRBJ2-7	NA	few	CASSPHYEQYF	TGTGCCAGCAGCCCCCATTACGAGCAGTACTTC
TRBV30	TRBJ1-4	NA	few	CAWSLSGAEGEKLFF	TGTGCCTGGAGTCTCTCGGGCGCCGAGGGTGAAAAACTGTTTTTT
TRBV16	TRBJ1-4	NA	NA	CASSLRTLATNEKLFF	TGTGCCAGCAGCCTTCGGACACTCGCAACTAATGAAAAACTGTTTTTT
TRBV6-5	TRBJ1-2	NA	NA	CASRKRDNSGYTF	TGTGCCAGCAGGAAACGGGACAACTCTGGCTACACCTTC
TRBV29-1	TRBJ1-2	NA	NA	CSVDGEVAGYTF	TGCAGCGTTGACGGGGAGGTCGCTGGCTACACCTTC
TRBV28	TRBJ1-4	NA	NA	CASSLGGLATNEKLFF	TGTGCCAGCAGTTTAGGGGGCCTTGCGACTAATGAAAAACTGTTTTTT
TRBV10-3	TRBJ1-4	NA	NA	CAISEVGAHEKLFF	TGTGCCATCAGTGAGGTGGGGGCGCATGAAAAACTGTTTTTT
TRBV5-4	TRBJ2-4	TRBD1	NA	CASSPDRADIQYF	TGTGCCAGCAGCCCAGACAGGGCGGACATTCAGTACTTC
TRBV9	TRBJ2-7	NA	NA	CASSPGESAREQYF	TGTGCCAGCAGCCCCGGGGAATCGGCCCGCGAGCAGTACTTC
TRBV19	TRBJ2-7	TRBD1	NA	CASRFTGQGNSYEQYF	TGTGCCAGTAGGTTTACAGGACAGGGGAACTCCTACGAGCAGTACTTC
TRBV6-5	TRBJ1-5	NA	NA	CASSYGSVGAAQHF	TGTGCCAGCAGTTATGGCAGCGTGGGGGCGGCCCAGCATTTT
TRBV20-1	TRBJ1-2	NA	NA	CSASDRGSYGYTF	TGCAGTGCTAGTGATCGGGGGAGCTATGGCTACACCTTC
TRBV7-2	TRBJ2-1	NA	NA	CASSTGLGNEQFF	TGTGCCAGCAGCACGGGACTCGGCAATGAGCAGTTCTTC
TRBV21-1	TRBJ2-7	NA	NA	CASSNSSVSYEQYF	TGTGCCAGCAGCAATAGTTCCGTTTCCTACGAGCAGTACTTC
TRBV28	TRBJ2-1	TRBD2	NA	CASTLTLPSGAYNEQFF	TGTGCCAGCACTCTCACTCTCCCTAGCGGAGCCTACAATGAGCAGTTCTTC
TRBV24-1	TRBJ2-1	TRBD2	NA	CATDGLAGGSNEQFF	TGTGCCACAGACGGACTAGCGGGAGGATCAAATGAGCAGTTCTTC
TRBV4-3	TRBJ2-1	TRBD1	NA	CASSQDLGQGRNEQFF	TGCGCCAGCAGCCAAGACCTGGGACAGGGGAGGAATGAGCAGTTCTTC
TRBV25-1	TRBJ2-6	NA	NA	CASSGPRTTISGANVLTF	TGTGCCAGCAGTGGGCCCAGGACAACGATCTCTGGGGCCAACGTCCTGACTTTC
TRBV9	TRBJ2-1	NA	NA	CASSVDSWEQFF	TGTGCCAGCAGCGTTGACAGCTGGGAGCAGTTCTTC
TRBV23-1	TRBJ2-7	TRBD1	NA	CASSQPDRGPYEQYF	TGCGCCAGCAGTCAACCGGACAGGGGCCCCTACGAGCAGTACTTC